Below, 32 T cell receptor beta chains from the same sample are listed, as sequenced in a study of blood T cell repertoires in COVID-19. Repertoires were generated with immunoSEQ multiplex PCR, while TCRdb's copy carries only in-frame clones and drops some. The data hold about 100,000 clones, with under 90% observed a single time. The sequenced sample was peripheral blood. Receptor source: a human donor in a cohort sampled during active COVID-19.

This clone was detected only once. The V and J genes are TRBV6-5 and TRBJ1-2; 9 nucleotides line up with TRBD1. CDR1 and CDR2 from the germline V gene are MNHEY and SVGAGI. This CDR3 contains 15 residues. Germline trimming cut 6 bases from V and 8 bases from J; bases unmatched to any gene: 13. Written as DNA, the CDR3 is TGTGCCAGCAGATCCGGGGGACAGGGCCCACGGGGCTACACCTTC. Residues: CASRSGGQGPRGYTF.

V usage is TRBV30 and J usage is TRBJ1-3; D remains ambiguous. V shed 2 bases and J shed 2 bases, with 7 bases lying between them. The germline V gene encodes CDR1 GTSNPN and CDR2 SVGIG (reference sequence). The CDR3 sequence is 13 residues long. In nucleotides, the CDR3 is TGTGCCTGGAGTAGGACTGCTGGAAACACCATATATTTT. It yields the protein CAWSRTAGNTIYF.

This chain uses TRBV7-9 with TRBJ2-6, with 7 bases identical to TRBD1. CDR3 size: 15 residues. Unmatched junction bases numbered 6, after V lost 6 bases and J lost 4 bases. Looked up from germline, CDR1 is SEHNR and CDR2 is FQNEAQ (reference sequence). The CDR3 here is CASSKGAYGANVLTF. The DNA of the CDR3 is TGTGCCAGCAGTAAGGGGGCTTACGGGGCCAACGTCCTGACTTTC.

The CDR3 nucleotides read TGTGCCAGCAGTTCTGAAACCTTAGCGGGGAGATCCTACGAGCAGTACTTC. This gives the protein CASSSETLAGRSYEQYF. The chain is built from TRBV6-2 or TRBV6-3 and TRBJ2-7; TRBD2 agrees at 8 bases. CDR1 MNHEY and CDR2 SVGEGT come from the germline V gene. The CDR3 contains 17 residues. With 4 bases clipped from V and 1 base from J, the junction kept 12 bases outside the gene matches.

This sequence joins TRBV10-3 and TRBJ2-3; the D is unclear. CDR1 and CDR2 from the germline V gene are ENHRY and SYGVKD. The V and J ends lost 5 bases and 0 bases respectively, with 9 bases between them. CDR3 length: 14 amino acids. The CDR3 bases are TGTGCCATCAGTCCGGGTCCTAGCACAGATACGCAGTATTTT. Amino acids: CAISPGPSTDTQYF.

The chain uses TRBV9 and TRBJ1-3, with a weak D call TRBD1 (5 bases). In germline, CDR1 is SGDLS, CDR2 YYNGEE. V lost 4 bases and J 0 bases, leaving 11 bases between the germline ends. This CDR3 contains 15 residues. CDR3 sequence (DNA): TGTGCCAGCAGCCTAACAGGTTACTCTGGAAACACCATATATTTT. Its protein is CASSLTGYSGNTIYF.

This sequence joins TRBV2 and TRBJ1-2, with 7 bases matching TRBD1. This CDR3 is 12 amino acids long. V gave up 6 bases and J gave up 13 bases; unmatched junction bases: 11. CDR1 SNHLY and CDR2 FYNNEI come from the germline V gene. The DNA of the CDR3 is TGTGCCAGCAGCACAGGACAGGTCCTGCGCACCTTC. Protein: CASSTGQVLRTF.

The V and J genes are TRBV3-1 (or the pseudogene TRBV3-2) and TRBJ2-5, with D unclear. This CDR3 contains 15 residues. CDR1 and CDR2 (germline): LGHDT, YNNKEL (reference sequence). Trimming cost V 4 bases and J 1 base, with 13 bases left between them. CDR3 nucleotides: TGTGCCAGCAGCCCCCGAAGAAGCCTCCAAGAGACCCAGTACTTC. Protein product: CASSPRRSLQETQYF.

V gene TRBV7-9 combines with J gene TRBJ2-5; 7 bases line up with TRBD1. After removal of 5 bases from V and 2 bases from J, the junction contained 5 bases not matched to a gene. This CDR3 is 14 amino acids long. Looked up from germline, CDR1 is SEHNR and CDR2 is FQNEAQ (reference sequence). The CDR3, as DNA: TGTGCCAGCAGCAAGGGACAGATTCAAGAGACCCAGTACTTC. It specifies CASSKGQIQETQYF. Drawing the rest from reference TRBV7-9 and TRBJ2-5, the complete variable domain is DTGVSQNPRHKITKRGQNVTFRCDPISEHNRLYWYRQTLGQGPEFLTYFQNEAQLEKSRLLSDRFSAERPKGSFSTLEIQRTEQGDSAMYLCASSKGQIQETQYFGPGTRLLVL.

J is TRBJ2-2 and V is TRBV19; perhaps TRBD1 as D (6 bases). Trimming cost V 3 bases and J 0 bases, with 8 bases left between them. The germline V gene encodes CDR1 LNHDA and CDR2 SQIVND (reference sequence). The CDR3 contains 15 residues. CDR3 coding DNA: TGTGCCAGTAGTATTCAGGGGACGAACACCGGGGAGCTGTTTTTT. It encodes CASSIQGTNTGELFF.

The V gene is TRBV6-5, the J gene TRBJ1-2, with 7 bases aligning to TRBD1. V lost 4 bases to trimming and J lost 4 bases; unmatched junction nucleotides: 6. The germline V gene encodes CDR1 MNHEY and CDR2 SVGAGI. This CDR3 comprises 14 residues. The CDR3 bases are TGTGCCAGCAGTTCACAGGGGCTCAGCTATGGCTACACCTTC. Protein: CASSSQGLSYGYTF.

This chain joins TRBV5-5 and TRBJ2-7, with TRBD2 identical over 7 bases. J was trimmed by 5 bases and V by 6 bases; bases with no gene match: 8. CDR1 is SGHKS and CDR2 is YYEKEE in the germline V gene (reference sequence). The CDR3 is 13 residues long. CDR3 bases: TGTGCCAGCAACCACCCGGCGGGGGACGAGCAGTACTTC. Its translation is CASNHPAGDEQYF.

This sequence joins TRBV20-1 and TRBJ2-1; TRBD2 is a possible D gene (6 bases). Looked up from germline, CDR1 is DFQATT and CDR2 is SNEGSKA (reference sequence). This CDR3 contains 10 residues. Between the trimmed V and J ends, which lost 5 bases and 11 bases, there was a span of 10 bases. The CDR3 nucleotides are TGCAGTGCTTGGGCGGGGCAGCAGTTCTTC. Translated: CSAWAGQQFF.

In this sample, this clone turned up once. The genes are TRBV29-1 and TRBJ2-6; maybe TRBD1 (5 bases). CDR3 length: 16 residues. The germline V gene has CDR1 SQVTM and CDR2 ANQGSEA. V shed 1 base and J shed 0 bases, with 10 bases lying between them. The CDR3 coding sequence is TGCAGCGTTGAAGGACAGCTTATCTCTGGGGCCAACGTCCTGACTTTC. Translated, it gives CSVEGQLISGANVLTF.

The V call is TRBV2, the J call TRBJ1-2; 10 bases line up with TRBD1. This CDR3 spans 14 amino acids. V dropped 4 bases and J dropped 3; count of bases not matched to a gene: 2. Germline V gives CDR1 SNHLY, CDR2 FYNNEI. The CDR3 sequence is CASSGQGAYYGYTF. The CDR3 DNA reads TGTGCCAGCAGTGGACAGGGGGCGTACTATGGCTACACCTTC. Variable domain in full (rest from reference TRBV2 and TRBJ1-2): EPEVTQTPSHQVTQMGQEVILRCVPISNHLYFYWYRQILGQKVEFLVSFYNNEISEKSEIFDDQFSVERPDGSNFTLKIRSTKLEDSAMYFCASSGQGAYYGYTFGSGTRLTVV.

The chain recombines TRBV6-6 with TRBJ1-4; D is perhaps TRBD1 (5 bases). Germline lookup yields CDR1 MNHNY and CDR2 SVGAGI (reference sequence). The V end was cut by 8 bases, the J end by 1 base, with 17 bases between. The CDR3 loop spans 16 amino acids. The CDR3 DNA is TGTGCCAGCTCCCTAGGGGAAGTTGGAACTAATGAAAAACTGTTTTTT. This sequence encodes CASSLGEVGTNEKLFF.

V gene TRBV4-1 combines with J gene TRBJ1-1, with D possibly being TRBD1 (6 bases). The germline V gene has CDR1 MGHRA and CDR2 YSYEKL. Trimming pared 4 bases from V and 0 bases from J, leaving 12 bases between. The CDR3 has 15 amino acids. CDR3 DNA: TGCGCCAGCAGCCTCAGGGACACGATGAACACTGAAGCTTTCTTT. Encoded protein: CASSLRDTMNTEAFF.

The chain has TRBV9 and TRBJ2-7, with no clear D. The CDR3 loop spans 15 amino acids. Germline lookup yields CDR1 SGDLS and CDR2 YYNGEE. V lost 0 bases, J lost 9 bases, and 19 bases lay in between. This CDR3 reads CASSVEASGFSVQYF. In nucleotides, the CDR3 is TGTGCCAGCAGCGTAGAGGCTAGTGGGTTCTCAGTGCAGTACTTC.

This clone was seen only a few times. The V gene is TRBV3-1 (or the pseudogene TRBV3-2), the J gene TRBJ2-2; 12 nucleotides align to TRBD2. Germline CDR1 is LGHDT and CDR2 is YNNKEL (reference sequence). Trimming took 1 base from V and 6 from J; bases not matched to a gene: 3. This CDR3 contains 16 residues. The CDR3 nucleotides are TGTGCCAGCAGCCAAGCACTAGCGGGAGGAGCCGGGGAGCTGTTTTTT. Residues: CASSQALAGGAGELFF.

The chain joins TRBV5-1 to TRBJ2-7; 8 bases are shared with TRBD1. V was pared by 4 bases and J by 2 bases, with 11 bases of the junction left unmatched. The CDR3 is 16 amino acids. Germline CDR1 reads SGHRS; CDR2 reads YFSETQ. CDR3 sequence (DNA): TGCGCCAGCAGCCCGGGATCGACAGGGGAGGCCTACGAGCAGTACTTC. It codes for CASSPGSTGEAYEQYF.

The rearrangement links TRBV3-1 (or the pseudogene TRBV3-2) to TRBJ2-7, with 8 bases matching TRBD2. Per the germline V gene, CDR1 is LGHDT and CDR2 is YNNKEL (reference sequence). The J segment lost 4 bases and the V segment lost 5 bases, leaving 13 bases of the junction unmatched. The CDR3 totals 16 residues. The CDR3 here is CASSTPGGTRPYEQYF. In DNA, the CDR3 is TGTGCCAGCAGCACTCCGGGCGGGACTAGGCCGTACGAGCAGTACTTC.

The CDR3 DNA follows: TGCAGTGCTAGTGATGCAGTCGGGTCGCGTAGCTACACCTTC. Translation gives CSASDAVGSRSYTF. The V call is TRBV20-1, the J call TRBJ1-2, with no clear D. This CDR3 spans 14 amino acids. Per germline, CDR1 DFQATT and CDR2 SNEGSKA (reference sequence). Between the trimmed V and J ends, which lost 3 bases and 9 bases, there was a span of 20 bases.

The chain's CDR3 is CASSPGTGEKLFF. The DNA for the CDR3 is TGTGCCAGCAGCCCCGGGACAGGGGAAAAACTGTTTTTT. The V gene is TRBV12-3 or TRBV12-4, the J gene TRBJ1-4; 9 bases are a match to TRBD1. V trimming: 6 bases; J trimming: 8 bases; junction bases outside the gene matches: 4. There are 13 residues in the CDR3.

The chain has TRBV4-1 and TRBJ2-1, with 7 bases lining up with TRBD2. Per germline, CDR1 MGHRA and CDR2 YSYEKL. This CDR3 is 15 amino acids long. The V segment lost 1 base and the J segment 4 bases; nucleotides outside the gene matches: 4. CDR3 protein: CASSQVTLAYNEQFF. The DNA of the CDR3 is TGCGCCAGCAGCCAAGTCACACTAGCGTACAATGAGCAGTTCTTC.

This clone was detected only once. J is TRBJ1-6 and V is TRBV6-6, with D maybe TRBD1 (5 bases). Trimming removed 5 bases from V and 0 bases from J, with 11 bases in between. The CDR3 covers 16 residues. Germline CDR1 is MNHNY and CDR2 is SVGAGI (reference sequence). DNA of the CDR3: TGTGCCAGCAGTGGCCAGGGTTTCTCCTATAATTCACCCCTCCACTTT. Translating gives CASSGQGFSYNSPLHF.

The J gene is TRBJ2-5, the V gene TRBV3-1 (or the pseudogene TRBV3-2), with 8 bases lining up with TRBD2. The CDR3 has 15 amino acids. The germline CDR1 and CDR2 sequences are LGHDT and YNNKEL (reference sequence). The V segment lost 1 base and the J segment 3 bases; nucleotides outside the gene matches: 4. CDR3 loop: CASSQVGGLEETQYF. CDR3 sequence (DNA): TGTGCCAGCAGCCAAGTAGGGGGACTAGAAGAGACCCAGTACTTC.

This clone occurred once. This CDR3 is CASSSYQGALGYTF. CDR3 sequence (DNA): TGTGCCAGCAGCTCTTATCAGGGGGCGCTTGGCTACACCTTC. The chain employs TRBV11-2 and TRBJ1-2; 8 bases fit TRBD1. The germline CDR1 and CDR2 sequences are SGHAT and FQNNGV. V lost 4 bases, J lost 7 bases, and 8 bases stayed unmatched. The CDR3 loop spans 14 amino acids.

CDR3 in amino acids: CASRDGTANTEAFF. Written as DNA, the CDR3 is TGTGCCAGCAGGGATGGGACAGCGAACACTGAAGCTTTCTTT. V is TRBV6-5 and J is TRBJ1-1; 7 bases agree with TRBD1. The CDR3 sequence is 14 residues long. CDR1 and CDR2 (germline): MNHEY, SVGAGI. The J segment lost 1 base and the V segment lost 6 bases, leaving 5 bases of the junction unmatched.

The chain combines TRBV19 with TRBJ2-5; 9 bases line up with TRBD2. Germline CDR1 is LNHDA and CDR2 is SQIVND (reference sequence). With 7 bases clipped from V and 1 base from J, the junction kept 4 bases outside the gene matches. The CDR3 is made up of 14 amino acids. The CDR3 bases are TGTGCCAGTAATAGCGGGGGACCCCAAGAGACCCAGTACTTC. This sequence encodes CASNSGGPQETQYF.

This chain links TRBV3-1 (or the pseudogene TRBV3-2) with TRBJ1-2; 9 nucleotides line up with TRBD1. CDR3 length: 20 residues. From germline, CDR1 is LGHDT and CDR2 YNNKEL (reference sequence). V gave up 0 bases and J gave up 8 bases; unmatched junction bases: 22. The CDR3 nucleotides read TGTGCCAGCAGCCAAGATCGTGAATCTACAGGGGGCGAGGAGATGTCCGGCTACACCTTC. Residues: CASSQDRESTGGEEMSGYTF.

The CDR3 sequence is CASGRGRSYEQYF. CDR3 DNA sequence: TGTGCCTCGGGCAGGGGCAGGAGCTACGAGCAGTACTTC. The chain employs TRBV7-2 and TRBJ2-7, with D possibly matching TRBD1 (6 bases). Trimming took off 11 bases at V and 3 bases at J, with 17 bases between the two ends. This CDR3 comprises 13 residues. Germline V gives CDR1 SGHTA, CDR2 FQGNSA.

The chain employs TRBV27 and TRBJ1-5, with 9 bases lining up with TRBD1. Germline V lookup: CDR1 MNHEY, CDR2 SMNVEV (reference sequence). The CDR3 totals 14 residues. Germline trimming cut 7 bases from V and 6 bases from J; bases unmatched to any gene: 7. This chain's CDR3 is CASTTTGGRQPQHF. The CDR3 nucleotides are TGTGCCAGCACTACGACAGGGGGTCGTCAGCCCCAGCATTTT.